The clone carrying this T cell receptor (beta chain) was detected only a few times. The antigen is undetermined. The source of the sample is a study of T cells after yellow fever vaccination. TCRdb passed the 5' RACE reads through MiXCR, listing each CDR3 protein once. This sample carries around 550,000 distinct CDR3 sequences, around 21% of them seen once, and the ten largest clones take approximately 14%. Trimming took 3 bases from V and 1 from J; bases not matched to a gene: 7. Germline values: CDR1 KGHSH, CDR2 LQKENI. The CDR3 sequence is 16 residues long. Study-level results: At less than 97% for CD4 and over 80% for CD8, most primary-vaccination clones showed up again after the booster.

This specimen was PBMCs, taken 15 days after the yellow fever booster vaccination. This sequence originates from a man aged 25-45 years who received the YFV17D yellow fever vaccine. This sequence joins TRBV18 and TRBJ2-5; 8 nucleotides match TRBD1. This CDR3 is CASSPPTGALQETQYF. Here the CDR3 DNA reads TGTGCCAGCTCACCCCCGACAGGGGCCCTCCAAGAGACCCAGTACTTC.